These 17 T cell receptor beta chains were sequenced from one sample in a study of T cells in Graves' hyperthyroidism and ophthalmopathy. Using RNA transcripts as the source, TCR beta CDR3 regions were amplified. First-round RT-PCR with HTBI primers amplified the TCR CDR3 region. MiXCR, applied by TCRdb to the multiplex PCR reads, yields one record per CDR3 protein. The sample records some 580,000 distinct CDR3 sequences, 16% being singletons. The sequenced sample was blood. These receptor sequences come from a woman aged 40 to 50 with Graves' ophthalmopathy.

This clonotype was counted at least ten times. This chain connects TRBV7-9 to TRBJ2-5; D gene uncertain. Germline values: CDR1 SEHNR, CDR2 FQNEAQ (reference sequence). The CDR3 totals 15 residues. V shed 5 bases and J shed 2 bases, with 15 bases lying between them. The CDR3 bases are TGTGCCAGCAGCCCAAGGAGCACAAGACAAGAGACCCAGTACTTC. Protein product: CASSPRSTRQETQYF.

This clonotype was counted ten times or more. V is TRBV7-9 and J is TRBJ2-3; 10 nucleotides align to TRBD2. The germline V gene encodes CDR1 SEHNR and CDR2 FQNEAQ (reference sequence). J gave up 3 bases and V 0 bases, and 6 bases lay outside the gene matches. The CDR3 runs to 17 residues. CDR3 DNA: TGTGCCAGCAGCTTAGCGGAAGCGGGAGGGAGTACAGATACGCAGTATTTT. Protein product: CASSLAEAGGSTDTQYF. Complete variable domain (other parts from reference TRBV7-9 and TRBJ2-3): DTGVSQNPRHKITKRGQNVTFRCDPISEHNRLYWYRQTLGQGPEFLTYFQNEAQLEKSRLLSDRFSAERPKGSFSTLEIQRTEQGDSAMYLCASSLAEAGGSTDTQYFGPGTRLTVL.

This clonotype was counted ten times or more. This chain joins TRBV28 and TRBJ1-5; TRBD1 might be the D (5 bases). The CDR3 runs 13 residues. The ends were cut back, 4 bases at V and 12 bases at J, with 16 bases in the middle. Germline CDR1 is MDHEN and CDR2 is SYDVKM. The CDR3 protein is CASSSSQGGYQHF. DNA of the CDR3: TGTGCCAGCAGTTCCTCTCAGGGAGGCTACCAGCATTTT.

In this sample, this clonotype turned up many times. This sequence joins TRBV28 and TRBJ2-1; no clear D. The V end lost 2 bases, the J end lost 5 bases, and 13 bases lay between the germline ends. CDR3 length equals 15 residues. CDR1 is MDHEN and CDR2 is SYDVKM in the germline V gene. DNA of the CDR3: TGTGCCAGCAGTTTAAGACAAGGATTACACAATGAGCAGTTCTTC. Translation gives CASSLRQGLHNEQFF.

This clonotype was detected many times. The chain has TRBV7-2 and TRBJ2-3; weak D call: TRBD1 (6 bases). CDR1 and CDR2 (germline): SGHTA, FQGNSA. The CDR3 covers 19 residues. V lost 4 bases and J lost 3, with 26 bases in between. CDR3 bases: TGTGCCAGCAGCTCTCGATTCCGAACAGGGTTGGCTCGAACAGATACGCAGTATTTT. It codes for CASSSRFRTGLARTDTQYF.

The V gene is TRBV30, the J gene TRBJ2-1; D unclear. CDR3 length: 12 amino acids. Germline V gene lookup returns CDR1 GTSNPN and CDR2 SVGIG (reference sequence). V shed 3 bases and J shed 6 bases, with 9 bases lying between them. The CDR3 DNA reads as TGTGCCTGGAGCCGAAATATCAATGAGCAGTTCTTC. The encoded protein is CAWSRNINEQFF.

This clonotype was observed many times. The V gene is TRBV7-2, the J gene TRBJ1-1, with D perhaps TRBD1 (6 bases). Trimming removed 5 bases from V and 4 bases from J, with 17 bases in between. Per germline, CDR1 SGHTA and CDR2 FQGNSA. This CDR3 is built from 15 residues. CDR3 nucleotides: TGTGCCAGCAGCCCCATGCTAGGGGGGCCCACTGAAGCTTTCTTT. Translated, it gives CASSPMLGGPTEAFF.

The V gene is TRBV27, the J gene TRBJ2-5; TRBD2 matches 7 bases. Trimming cost V 5 bases and J 5 bases; bases outside gene matches: 11. Germline CDR1 MNHEY, CDR2 SMNVEV (reference sequence). The CDR3 is made up of 15 amino acids. CDR3 sequence (DNA): TGTGCCAGCAGTACAAGTCTACTAGCGCGTGAGACCCAGTACTTC. As protein: CASSTSLLARETQYF.

This clonotype was counted at least ten times. The chain links TRBV6-1 to TRBJ1-1; 8 bases align to TRBD1. CDR1 is MNHNS, CDR2 SASEGT, per germline. The CDR3 runs to 14 residues. The trim removed 5 bases at V and 2 bases at J, leaving 4 bases unmatched. Written as DNA, the CDR3 is TGTGCCAGCAGTTACAGGGGGACAAACACTGAAGCTTTCTTT. Its protein is CASSYRGTNTEAFF.

This clonotype appeared a few times. The gene calls are TRBV3-1 and TRBJ2-1, with 8 bases fitting TRBD1. CDR3 length equals 15 residues. V shed 1 base and J 7 bases; nucleotides not matched to a gene: 6. CDR1 and CDR2 (germline): LGHDT, YNNKEL (reference sequence). The CDR3 DNA sequence: TGTGCCAGCAGCCAAGGGACAGGGTTTCGGAATGAGCAGTTCTTC. It yields the protein CASSQGTGFRNEQFF.

The chain is built from TRBV2 and TRBJ2-7; 8 bases map to TRBD1. The CDR3 contains 15 residues. V shed 6 bases, J shed 4 bases, and the junction held 11 bases outside the gene matches. Germline CDR1 and CDR2: SNHLY and FYNNEI. The CDR3 protein is CASSRGRDVVYEQYF. The CDR3 DNA reads TGTGCCAGCAGCAGGGGGCGCGACGTCGTTTACGAGCAGTACTTC.

A few counts support this clonotype. The CDR3 DNA reads as TGCGCCAGCAGCTCGGGCCCAGGGCGCGAGCAGTACTTC. Translation: CASSSGPGREQYF. The gene calls are TRBV5-1 and TRBJ2-7, with a tentative D call TRBD1 (5 bases). Germline V gene sequence: CDR1 SGHRS, CDR2 YFSETQ. V was pared by 3 bases and J by 6 bases, with 13 bases between. CDR3 size: 13 residues.

This clonotype has at least ten counts. This sequence joins TRBV5-1 and TRBJ2-7; tentative D call: TRBD2 (5 bases). Germline V CDR1 and CDR2: SGHRS, YFSETQ. The CDR3 contains 15 residues. V lost 0 bases and J lost 0, with 10 bases in between. The CDR3: CASSLGRTDSYEQYF. Here the CDR3 DNA reads TGCGCCAGCAGCTTGGGACGGACTGACTCCTACGAGCAGTACTTC.

This clonotype was observed a few times. The rearrangement uses TRBV10-3 and TRBJ2-2; D gene unclear. V lost 4 bases to trimming and J lost 1 base, with 4 bases between them. Germline V gene lookup returns CDR1 ENHRY and CDR2 SYGVKD. This CDR3 spans 13 amino acids. The CDR3 spells CAISGVNTGELFF. The CDR3 bases are TGTGCCATCAGTGGTGTGAACACCGGGGAGCTGTTTTTT.

Turning to this clonotype: This may be a read error: a much more frequent sequence differs by one nucleotide. The chain links TRBV11-2 to TRBJ2-2; no firm D call. Deletions cut 5 bases from V and 6 bases from J, with 10 bases between. The CDR3 is 13 residues long. CDR1 and CDR2 from the germline V gene are SGHAT and FQNNGV. The CDR3 region has the DNA TGTGCCAGCAGCGAGTACCAGGCCGGGGAGCTGTTTTTT. It translates to CASSEYQAGELFF.

The CDR3 loop reads CASSSAALSGEQFF. The CDR3 DNA follows: TGTGCCAGCAGCTCCGCGGCCCTCTCTGGAGAGCAGTTCTTC. V and J are TRBV7-9 and TRBJ2-1; D is undetermined. With 4 bases removed from V and 10 bases from J, the gap between germline ends came to 17 bases. The CDR3 runs to 14 residues. CDR1 SEHNR and CDR2 FQNEAQ come from the germline V gene (reference sequence). The whole variable domain, remainder taken from reference TRBV7-9 and TRBJ2-1, is DTGVSQNPRHKITKRGQNVTFRCDPISEHNRLYWYRQTLGQGPEFLTYFQNEAQLEKSRLLSDRFSAERPKGSFSTLEIQRTEQGDSAMYLCASSSAALSGEQFFGPGTRLTVL.

This clonotype was picked up many times. The CDR3, as DNA: TGTGCCAGCAGCTTAGCGAGGGACGAGCAGTACTTC. This gives the protein CASSLARDEQYF. The chain recombines TRBV11-1 with TRBJ2-7; TRBD2 is a possible D gene (5 bases). V was pared by 0 bases and J by 5 bases, with 5 bases between. This CDR3 has 12 amino acids. Germline lookup yields CDR1 SGHAT and CDR2 FQDESV (reference sequence).